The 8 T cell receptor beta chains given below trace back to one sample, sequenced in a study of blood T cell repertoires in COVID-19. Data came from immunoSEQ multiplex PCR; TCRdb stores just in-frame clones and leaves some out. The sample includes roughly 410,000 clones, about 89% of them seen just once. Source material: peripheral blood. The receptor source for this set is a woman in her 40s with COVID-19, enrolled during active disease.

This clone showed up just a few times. In DNA, the CDR3 is TGCGCCAGCAGCTTTCAGCAGGATCTCTACGAGCAGTACTTC. This codes for CASSFQQDLYEQYF. The V gene is TRBV5-1, the J gene TRBJ2-7; D not resolved. The CDR3 is 14 amino acids. Germline CDR1 and CDR2: SGHRS and YFSETQ. V lost 2 bases to trimming and J lost 3 bases, with 12 bases between them.

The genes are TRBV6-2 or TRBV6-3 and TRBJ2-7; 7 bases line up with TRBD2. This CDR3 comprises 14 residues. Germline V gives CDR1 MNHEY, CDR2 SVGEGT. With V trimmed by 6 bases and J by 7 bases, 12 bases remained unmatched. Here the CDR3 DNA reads TGTGCCAGCAGCCCGGACGCGCGGGGAGGGGAGCAGTACTTC. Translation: CASSPDARGGEQYF.

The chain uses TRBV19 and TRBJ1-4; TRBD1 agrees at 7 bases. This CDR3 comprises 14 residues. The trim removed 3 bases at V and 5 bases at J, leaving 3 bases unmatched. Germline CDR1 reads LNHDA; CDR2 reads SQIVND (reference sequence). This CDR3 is CASSIRGGNEKLFF. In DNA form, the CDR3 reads TGTGCCAGTAGTATTCGAGGGGGCAATGAAAAACTGTTTTTT.

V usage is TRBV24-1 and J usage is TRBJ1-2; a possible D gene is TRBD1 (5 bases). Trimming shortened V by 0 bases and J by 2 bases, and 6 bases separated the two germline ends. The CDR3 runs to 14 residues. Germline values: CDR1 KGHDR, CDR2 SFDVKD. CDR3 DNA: TGTGCCACCAGTGATTTGGGGGGGAACTATGGCTACACCTTC. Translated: CATSDLGGNYGYTF.

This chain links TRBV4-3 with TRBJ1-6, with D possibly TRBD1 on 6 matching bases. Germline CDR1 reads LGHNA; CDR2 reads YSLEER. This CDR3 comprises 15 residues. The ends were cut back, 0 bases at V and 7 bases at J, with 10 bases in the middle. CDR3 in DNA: TGCGCCAGCAGCCAAGACAGGGGCGAGAATTCACCCCTCCACTTT. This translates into CASSQDRGENSPLHF.

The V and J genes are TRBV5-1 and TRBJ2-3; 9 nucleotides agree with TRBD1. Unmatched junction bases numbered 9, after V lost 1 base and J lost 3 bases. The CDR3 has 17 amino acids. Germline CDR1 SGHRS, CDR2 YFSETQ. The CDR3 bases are TGCGCCAGCAGCTTGCTCGGGACAGGGTACGGGACAGATACGCAGTATTTT. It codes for CASSLLGTGYGTDTQYF.

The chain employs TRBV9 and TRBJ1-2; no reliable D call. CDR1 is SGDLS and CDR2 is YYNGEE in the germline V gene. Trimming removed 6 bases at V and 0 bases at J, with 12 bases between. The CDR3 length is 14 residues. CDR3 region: CASTQQPANYGYTF. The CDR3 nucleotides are TGTGCCAGCACGCAACAGCCCGCTAACTATGGCTACACCTTC.

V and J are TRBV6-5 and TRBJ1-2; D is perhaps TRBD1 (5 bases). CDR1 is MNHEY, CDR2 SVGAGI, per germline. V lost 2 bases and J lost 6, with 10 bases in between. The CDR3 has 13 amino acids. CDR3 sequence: CASSYGAWNGYTF. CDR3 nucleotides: TGTGCCAGCAGTTACGGGGCGTGGAATGGCTACACCTTC.